Here is one T cell receptor beta chain with its context. The antigen this receptor binds is unknown. Within one base of it there is no much larger clone, and no base qualities were kept. The cohort comprised 710 or so healthy bone marrow donors. At the time of sampling, every cohort member was nominally healthy, though immune exposures that went unrecorded were likely present. The donor tested CMV seropositive and was one of the 289 seropositive cohort members. Every donor gave a peripheral blood sample, and the peripheral blood mononuclear cells from that sample were used for TCR beta sequencing. The Qiagen DNeasy Blood Extraction Kit was used to extract genomic DNA from the blood cell samples. The data were obtained in a study of cytomegalovirus exposure and HLA in healthy donors (TCRdb year 2017). General notes on the study: An earlier analysis of roughly 500 of the donors reported approximately 260 Gb of sequence data and 95 million to 140 million unique TCR beta sequences obtained from approximately 180 million T cells. Approximately 300 gigabases of sequencing data and 75 million to 85 million unique TCR sequences made up an early release that covered approximately 700 HLA-typed donors. The genetic ancestry cluster associated with self-reported Caucasian donors included 81% of the roughly 390 genotyped donors. The study was designed to test whether signatures of past pathogen exposure could be identified by cataloging public T cell receptors. Using immunosequencing, the study profiled T cell repertoires from around 680 subjects and related those repertoires to cytomegalovirus serostatus. Besides the first cohort of hundreds of subjects, a separate validation cohort made up of over 100 different subjects was used. The study combined high-throughput TCR immunosequencing, statistical association of individual TCRs with disease status, and machine learning to predict cytomegalovirus infection status. A later analysis re-analyzed previously published TCR beta repertoires from approximately 700 donors and added high-resolution HLA genotyping to study TCR occurrence patterns. Rather than drawing on any new phenotypic data, the later analysis identified candidate immune exposures from TCR beta sequences and the way those sequences occurred across donors. In an earlier analysis of over 550 of the donors, high-throughput TCR beta sequencing was used to judge whether each TCR beta V gene segment behaved as functional or pseudogenic. Donor age, sex, ethnicity and CMV serostatus were collected together with the repertoire data. A later genetic analysis took genome-wide SNP genotypes for about 55% of the 666 donors and used that subset as a discovery cohort. All discovery cohort repertoires had been generated on a single sequencing platform. Class I and class II HLA loci were covered by the typing at four-digit resolution. The number of donors typed differed by locus, with roughly 629-640 for A, B, C, DRB1 and DQB1, more than 500 for DQA1, under 610 for DPA1, and around 460 for DPB1. Because of strong linkage in the cohort, roughly five DR-DQ haplotypes were treated as single units for association and clustering. Across around 400 genotyped donors of the cohort, an average of roughly 250,000 unique TCR beta nucleotide sequences per donor were sequenced, and roughly a sixth of those sequences were non-productive.

Broad study findings and their caveats: Sequencing depth was assumed to be roughly uniform across donors in the presence/absence analyses, though that assumption may not hold. In a later analysis, HLA-associated TCR beta chains were found to be more clonally expanded and to have lower generation probabilities than equally common non-associated chains. A later genetic analysis reported fewer N-insertions in productive TCRs among donors in an Asian-associated ancestry cluster than the approximately 670-donor mean. This cohort had only TCR beta chains sequenced, and the lack of alpha or paired-chain data limited which features could be detected. A cluster of highly shared sequence variants was judged likely to represent a technical artifact of the sequencing pipeline. In a later analysis, the rate of TCR association differed among HLA loci, with DRB1 alleles having the most associated TCRs and HLA-C alleles having the fewest. In vitro tests confirmed that a few of the cytomegalovirus-associated TCR beta chains recognize cytomegalovirus antigens. The authors suggested that the approach could potentially be extended to other disease states and immunological phenotypes. Cytomegalovirus status was reported to be diagnosed by the classifier with high specificity and sensitivity in both the original and validation cohorts. A further reported finding was that TCR beta sequences accurately predicted the HLA-A and HLA-B alleles for most subjects in the first cohort. The study gave a list of more than 150 TCR beta chains associated with cytomegalovirus. HLA typing was unavailable for some donors at each locus, so association tests used only the typed subset. Most CMV-associated TCR beta chains appeared to be HLA-restricted in a later analysis, and the HLA associations seemed to be driven largely by CMV exposure. Linkage disequilibrium might explain the correlated functional status among segregating V segments, but an unknown experimental factor could not be excluded. Specific HLA alleles were associated with 15,000 to 20,000 TCR beta sequences at a false discovery rate of 0.05 in a later analysis. A later analysis reported that several top co-occurrence clusters appeared linked to parvovirus B19, influenza, CMV and Epstein-Barr virus. The only immune exposure information available for the cohort was CMV serostatus. A later genetic analysis associated a missense DCLRE1C variant with V-gene and J-gene trimming of TCR beta chains, and an independent cohort replicated the association. Broadly in line with IMGT annotations, most TCR beta V segments showed up in productive rearrangements about 87% or about 30% of the time in an earlier analysis of several hundred of the donors. Assigning TCR associations to individual alleles was difficult when HLA alleles, especially DR and DQ, strongly co-occurred. Because counts were too low, approximately 18 rarely observed V segments, including chromosome 9 orphons, were excluded from the earlier analysis of several hundred of the donors. Most TCR sequences were seen in very few donors, while some public TCRs were found in many individuals.

Libraries were built with the immunoSEQ multiplex PCR assay. The multiplex PCR relied on a mix of 60 forward primers for TCR Vbeta segments and 13 reverse primers for TCR Jbeta segments. Amplification of the CDR3 region of rearranged TCR beta genes was performed with a multiplex PCR assay on genomic DNA. Amplified TCR beta libraries were sequenced as 87-base-pair reads on the Illumina HiSeq System. The authors processed their data as follows. A later analysis counted some 74 million unique TCR beta chains across the 640 or so repertoires, and 9 million to 14 million of these chains were shared by at least two donors. Raw reads were error-corrected and collapsed into unique sequences by a nearest-neighbor algorithm in which closely related sequences were merged to remove PCR and sequencing errors. Alignment of CDR3 sequences to IMGT reference sequences was used to assign V, D and J gene segments. For a sequence to be retained, at least a six-nucleotide match to both a V gene segment and a J gene segment was required. Rearrangements were called productive when the CDR3 lacked stop codons and stayed in frame with V and J; all others were non-productive. CDR3 was defined according to IMGT convention as the region running from the second conserved V-encoded cysteine to the conserved J-encoded phenylalanine. Sequences without an unambiguous match to a single V gene segment were excluded from the earlier analysis of about 600 of the donors. In an earlier analysis of around 600 of the donors, V segments were called functional above 56.7% productive rearrangements and were called segregating when the between-donor standard deviation exceeded 5%. A statistical classification framework was built to diagnose cytomegalovirus status from the catalog of TCR beta chain sequences. A later analysis assigned V and J genes by comparing TCR nucleotide sequences with IMGT/GENE-DB human TR gene sequences. Using the TCRdist pipeline, a later analysis assigned CDR3 sequences along with most-parsimonious VDJ recombination scenarios. In a later analysis, each TCR beta chain was defined by its CDR3 amino acid sequence together with its V-gene family, and reads without a unique V-gene family were excluded. As a way to deal with suspected cross-contamination and a sequencing artifact, a later analysis dropped over 550 nucleotide sequences that were highly shared and had low generation probability. For each public chain, a later analysis derived a clonal expansion index from normalized ranks of inferred template counts within each repertoire. In a later analysis, generation probabilities were computed using a VDJ recombination model fitted to out-of-frame rearrangements, and the results were checked against IGoR. In a later analysis, TCR-TCR, TCR-HLA and TCR-CMV co-occurrence was scored with hypergeometric tests, and a repertoire-size bias correction was applied to TCR pairs. A later analysis estimated false discovery rates by permuting HLA or CMV assignments 20 times. In a later analysis, co-occurring TCRs were grouped with DBSCAN, and TCRdist sequence similarity was added when clustering was performed within HLA-allele-positive subsets. For co-occurrence clustering, repertoires with fewer than 30,000 or more than 120,000 public chains were excluded, along with roughly five repertoires with anomalous nucleotide sharing. TCRdb stores this immuneACCESS table with in-frame sequences only. Part of the clones is absent; in the studies checked, under half of the shortfall reflects unresolved V genes, and no reason is known for the rest. That table furnishes V, J and clone size, whereas the DNA furnished D and trimming. This sample is represented by around 50,000 clones; less than 85% of them were singletons. Together, the top ten hold 8% to 8.5% of the sample.

This receptor was obtained from a man between 25 and 39 years old in good health and CMV-seropositive. The sequencing input was PBMCs.

This receptor has the CDR3 CASSPGLAGLVYEQYF. The nucleotide sequence reads TGTGCCAGCAGCCCCGGACTAGCGGGGTTGGTCTACGAGCAGTACTTC. The rearranged segments are TRBV7-6 and TRBJ2-7, and 12 junctional nucleotides match TRBD2. The CDR3 contains 16 residues, cysteine and phenylalanine counted. Only the CDR3 portion is preserved as DNA: 48 bases, with reading frame beginning at the first base. The germline V gene encodes CDR1 SGHVS and CDR2 FNYEAQ. V trim: 5 bases; J trim: 3 bases; unmatched bases: 8.